These 6 T cell receptor beta chains were all obtained from the same sample, sequenced in a study of T-cell memory formation after mild COVID-19. Each CDR3 protein gets one entry after TCRdb re-called the 5' RACE reads with MiXCR. The sample lists about 82,000 distinct CDR3 sequences; more than 12% were seen once. Input material: PBMCs or a T cell subset sorted from them (not recorded which). These receptors were obtained from a man in his late teens or twenties who had mild COVID-19 (a few samples of this study predate the infection). Cell type and time point are not known.

CDR3 loop: CASSFGTGSLLEQFF. In DNA, the CDR3 is TGTGCCAGCAGTTTCGGGACAGGGTCTTTACTCGAGCAGTTCTTC. This chain uses TRBV28 with TRBJ2-1; 9 bases agree with TRBD1. This CDR3 contains 15 residues. The V segment lost 3 bases and the J segment 10 bases; nucleotides outside the gene matches: 10. Germline CDR1 is MDHEN and CDR2 is SYDVKM.

This clonotype was detected a few times. This chain links TRBV5-5 with TRBJ2-7; weak D call: TRBD2 (5 bases). Germline-derived CDR1 and CDR2 are SGHKS and YYEKEE (reference sequence). The CDR3 sequence is 14 residues long. Trimming took 4 bases from V and 5 from J, leaving 16 bases between them. The CDR3 protein is CASSAYGVVHEQYF. CDR3 sequence (DNA): TGTGCCAGCAGCGCCTACGGGGTAGTCCACGAGCAGTACTTC.

The chain couples TRBV4-1 to TRBJ1-1, with 7 bases identical to TRBD1. The V gene end was trimmed by 4 bases and the J gene end by 3 bases; junction bases not matched to a gene: 8. The CDR3 contains 15 residues. Germline V lookup: CDR1 MGHRA, CDR2 YSYEKL. CDR3 region: CASSPSPDRYTEAFF. The CDR3 coding sequence is TGCGCCAGCAGCCCGTCCCCGGACAGGTACACTGAAGCTTTCTTT.

This clonotype occurred a few times. This sequence joins TRBV5-1 and TRBJ1-5; weak D call: TRBD1 (6 bases). Germline lookup yields CDR1 SGHRS and CDR2 YFSETQ. Trimming stripped 4 bases from V and 1 base from J, with 12 bases between. The length of the CDR3 is 15 residues. The CDR3 nucleotides are TGCGCCAGCAGCCCTAACGGACAGAGCAATCAGCCCCAGCATTTT. This sequence encodes CASSPNGQSNQPQHF.

This clonotype was observed at least ten times. CDR3 amino acids: CASSLLSGGLYGYTF. The CDR3, as DNA: TGTGCCAGCAGCTTACTCTCGGGGGGCCTCTATGGCTACACCTTC. V is TRBV7-2 and J is TRBJ1-2, with a weak D call TRBD1 (6 bases). The CDR3 runs to 15 residues. Trimming left V 2 bases short and J 4 bases short, with 14 bases between. CDR1 and CDR2 (germline): SGHTA, FQGNSA.

This clonotype was picked up a small number of times. A junction end diverges from the germline sequence, so it may reflect a read error. The gene calls are TRBV11-2 and TRBJ2-4; 9 nucleotides agree with TRBD2. CDR3 length equals 12 residues. CDR1 and CDR2 (germline): SGHAT, FQNNGV. The DNA of the CDR3 is TGTGCCAGCAGCTTAGCGGCGGGGGGGCCCGACTTC. Its translation: CASSLAAGGPDF.